The next 14 T cell receptor beta chains were all read from a single sample in a study of technical replicates of blood from several donors. Assay used: immunoSEQ multiplex PCR; TCRdb lists only in-frame clones, some missing. This sample has over 80,000 clones; 90% to 97% occur once, and the top ten carry approximately 0.38%. Source material: T cells isolated from PBMCs. These receptors came from a human donor in good health.

This clone has a single count. The gene calls are TRBV7-3 and TRBJ2-2; the match to TRBD2 covers 10 bases. The CDR3 loop spans 16 amino acids. Losses at the gene ends were 3 bases for V and 6 bases for J; bases not matched to a gene: 7. CDR1 and CDR2 from the germline V gene are SGHTA and FQGTGA. The CDR3 bases are TGTGCCAGCAGCTTGAGCGGGAGGGCCGTTCCCGGGGAGCTGTTTTTT. It translates to CASSLSGRAVPGELFF.

V gene TRBV4-1 combines with J gene TRBJ2-1; TRBD2 agrees at 8 bases. With 4 bases clipped from V and 2 bases from J, the junction kept 7 bases outside the gene matches. The CDR3 runs 16 residues. The germline CDR1 and CDR2 sequences are MGHRA and YSYEKL. CDR3: CASSPTAGGPYNEQFF. CDR3 DNA: TGCGCCAGCAGCCCGACGGCGGGAGGACCCTACAATGAGCAGTTCTTC.

The chain recombines TRBV6-5 with TRBJ2-7; a weak D match, TRBD2 (5 bases). With 5 bases removed from V and 5 bases from J, the gap between germline ends came to 13 bases. The CDR3 has 13 amino acids. CDR1 and CDR2 (germline): MNHEY, SVGAGI. CDR3 sequence reads: CASSPRLAHEQYF. The CDR3 nucleotides are TGTGCCAGCAGTCCCAGGCTAGCCCACGAGCAGTACTTC.

The V call is TRBV28, the J call TRBJ2-3; weak D call: TRBD1 (5 bases). CDR1 is MDHEN and CDR2 is SYDVKM in the germline V gene. Trimming shortened V by 4 bases and J by 1 base, and 9 bases separated the two germline ends. The CDR3 is 14 residues long. This CDR3 is CASSSPGRTDTQYF. The DNA for the CDR3 is TGTGCCAGCAGTTCCCCAGGGCGCACAGATACGCAGTATTTT. Looking up the rest from reference TRBV28 and TRBJ2-3 gives the full variable domain: DVKVTQSSRYLVKRTGEKVFLECVQDMDHENMFWYRQDPGLGLRLIYFSYDVKMKEKGDIPEGYSVSREKKERFSLILESASTNQTSMYLCASSSPGRTDTQYFGPGTRLTVL.

The chain employs TRBV15 and TRBJ2-5; TRBD2 matches at 12 bases. This CDR3 is built from 15 residues. Unmatched junction bases numbered 3, after V lost 3 bases and J lost 4 bases. The germline CDR1 and CDR2 sequences are LNHNV and YYDKDF (reference sequence). Written as DNA, the CDR3 is TGTGCCACCAGCAGGTCGGGACTAGCGGGAGAGACCCAGTACTTC. Protein: CATSRSGLAGETQYF.

This clone was seen only once. V usage is TRBV7-6 and J usage is TRBJ2-1; D is uncertain. This CDR3 has 14 amino acids. Trimming shortened V by 5 bases and J by 5 bases, and 13 bases separated the two germline ends. Germline V gene sequence: CDR1 SGHVS, CDR2 FNYEAQ. The CDR3 region is CASSLQRADNEQFF. The CDR3 coding sequence is TGTGCCAGCAGCCTGCAACGCGCCGACAATGAGCAGTTCTTC.

This chain joins TRBV2 and TRBJ1-1; 7 nucleotides line up with TRBD1. The CDR3 length is 14 residues. The germline CDR1 and CDR2 sequences are SNHLY and FYNNEI. J gave up 0 bases and V 5 bases, and 3 bases lay outside the gene matches. CDR3 nucleotides: TGTGCCAGCAGTAGGGACAGTTTGAACACTGAAGCTTTCTTT. Residues: CASSRDSLNTEAFF. Together with reference TRBV2 and TRBJ1-1, the CDR3 gives the full variable domain: EPEVTQTPSHQVTQMGQEVILRCVPISNHLYFYWYRQILGQKVEFLVSFYNNEISEKSEIFDDQFSVERPDGSNFTLKIRSTKLEDSAMYFCASSRDSLNTEAFFGQGTRLTVV.

V is TRBV10-3 and J is TRBJ2-5, with TRBD1 identical over 7 bases. The germline gives CDR1 ENHRY, CDR2 SYGVKD. The CDR3 is 17 amino acids. The V gene end was trimmed by 0 bases and the J gene end by 5 bases; junction bases not matched to a gene: 12. CDR3 nucleotide sequence: TGTGCCATCAGTGAGTCAATTGGGACAGCCGGCCGGGAGACCCAGTACTTC. This encodes CAISESIGTAGRETQYF.

This chain joins TRBV7-9 and TRBJ2-4; D possibly corresponds to TRBD1 (5 bases). Trimming took 1 base from V and 14 from J, leaving 12 bases between them. Germline values: CDR1 SEHNR, CDR2 FQNEAQ (reference sequence). The CDR3 contains 12 residues. The CDR3 protein is CASSLVGQSEYF. CDR3 DNA: TGTGCCAGCAGCTTAGTCGGACAATCGGAGTACTTC.

This chain joins TRBV9 and TRBJ2-7, with 9 bases aligning to TRBD1. This CDR3 spans 15 amino acids. CDR1 and CDR2 from the germline V gene are SGDLS and YYNGEE. Trimming removed 2 bases from V and 1 base from J; junction bases left unmatched: 4. Written as DNA, the CDR3 is TGTGCCAGCAGCGTTGGGACAGGGTTTTCCTACGAGCAGTACTTC. Its translation: CASSVGTGFSYEQYF. The variable domain in full, with the rest retrieved from reference TRBV9 and TRBJ2-7, is DSGVTQTPKHLITATGQRVTLRCSPRSGDLSVYWYQQSLDQGLQFLIQYYNGEERAKGNILERFSAQQFPDLHSELNLSSLELGDSALYFCASSVGTGFSYEQYFGPGTRLTVT.

The chain uses TRBV11-2 and TRBJ2-7, with D hard to call. The CDR3 runs 13 residues. The germline V and J ends were trimmed by 1 base and 2 bases, with 6 bases remaining between them. Germline assignment: CDR1 SGHAT and CDR2 FQNNGV. In DNA, the CDR3 is TGTGCCAGCAGCTTAGGGTTAGCCTACGAGCAGTACTTC. Protein product: CASSLGLAYEQYF.

The chain uses TRBV2 and TRBJ1-2; D perhaps matches TRBD1 (6 bases). Germline CDR1 reads SNHLY; CDR2 reads FYNNEI. The CDR3 runs 12 residues. V dropped 3 bases and J dropped 5 bases, with 7 bases sitting between them. The CDR3 nucleotides are TGTGCCAGCAGTGACAGGGGATATGGCTACACCTTC. Translating gives CASSDRGYGYTF.

The chain has TRBV27 and TRBJ1-1, with 10 bases lining up with TRBD1. The CDR3 is 14 residues long. J lost 4 bases, V lost 6 bases, and 5 bases had no gene match. CDR1 is MNHEY, CDR2 SMNVEV, per germline (reference sequence). The CDR3 bases are TGTGCCAGCAGGGCGGGACAGGGGACCACTGAAGCTTTCTTT. Its protein product is CASRAGQGTTEAFF.

The genes are TRBV29-1 and TRBJ2-7; 13 bases match TRBD2. The junction had 11 bases not matched to a gene; V was cut back by 4 bases and J by 5 bases. The CDR3 is 16 amino acids. Germline V CDR1 and CDR2: SQVTM, ANQGSEA. CDR3 loop: CSVALATSGRGNEQYF. The CDR3 DNA reads as TGCAGCGTTGCGCTCGCTACTAGCGGGAGGGGAAACGAGCAGTACTTC.